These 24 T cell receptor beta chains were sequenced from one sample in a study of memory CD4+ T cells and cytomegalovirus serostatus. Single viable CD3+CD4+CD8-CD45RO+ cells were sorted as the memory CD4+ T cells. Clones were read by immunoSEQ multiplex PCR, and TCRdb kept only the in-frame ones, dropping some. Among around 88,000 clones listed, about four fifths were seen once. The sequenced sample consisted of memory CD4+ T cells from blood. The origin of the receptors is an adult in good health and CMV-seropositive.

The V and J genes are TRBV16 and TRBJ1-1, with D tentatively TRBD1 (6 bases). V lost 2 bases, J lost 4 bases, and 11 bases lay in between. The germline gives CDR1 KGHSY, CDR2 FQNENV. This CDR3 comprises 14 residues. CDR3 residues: CASSQGGRGTEAFF. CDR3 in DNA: TGTGCCAGCAGCCAAGGGGGGCGGGGCACTGAAGCTTTCTTT.

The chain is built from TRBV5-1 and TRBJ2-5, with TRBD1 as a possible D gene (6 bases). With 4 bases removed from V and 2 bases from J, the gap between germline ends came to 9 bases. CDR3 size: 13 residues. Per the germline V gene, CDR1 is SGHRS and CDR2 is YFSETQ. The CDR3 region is CASSPDRQETQYF. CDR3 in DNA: TGCGCCAGCAGCCCGGACAGACAAGAGACCCAGTACTTC.

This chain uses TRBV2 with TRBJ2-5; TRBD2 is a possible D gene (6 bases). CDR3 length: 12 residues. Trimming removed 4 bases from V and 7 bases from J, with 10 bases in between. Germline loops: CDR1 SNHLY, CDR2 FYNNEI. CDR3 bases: TGTGCCAGCAGTGGACTAGGAGGGACCCAGTACTTC. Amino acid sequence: CASSGLGGTQYF.

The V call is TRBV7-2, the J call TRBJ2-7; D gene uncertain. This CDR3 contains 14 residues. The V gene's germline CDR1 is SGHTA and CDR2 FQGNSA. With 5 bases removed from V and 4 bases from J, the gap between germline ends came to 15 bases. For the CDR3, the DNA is TGTGCCAGCAGCCCTAACGGACGTGGATACGAGCAGTACTTC. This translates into CASSPNGRGYEQYF.

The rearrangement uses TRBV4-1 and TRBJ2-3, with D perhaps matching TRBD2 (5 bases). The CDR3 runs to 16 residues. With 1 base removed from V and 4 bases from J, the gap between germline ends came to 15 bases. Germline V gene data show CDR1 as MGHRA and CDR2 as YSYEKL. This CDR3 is CASSQGAGLFADTQYF. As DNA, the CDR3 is TGCGCCAGCAGCCAAGGGGCAGGACTCTTCGCAGATACGCAGTATTTT.

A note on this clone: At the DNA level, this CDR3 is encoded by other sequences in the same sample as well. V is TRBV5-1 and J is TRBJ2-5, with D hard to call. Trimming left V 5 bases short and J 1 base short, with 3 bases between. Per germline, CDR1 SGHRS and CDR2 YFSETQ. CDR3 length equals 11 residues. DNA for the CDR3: TGCGCCAGCAGTCTCCAAGAGACCCAGTACTTC. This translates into CASSLQETQYF. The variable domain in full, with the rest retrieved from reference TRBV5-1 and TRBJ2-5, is KAGVTQTPRYLIKTRGQQVTLSCSPISGHRSVSWYQQTPGQGLQFLFEYFSETQRNKGNFPGRFSGRQFSNSRSEMNVSTLELGDSALYLCASSLQETQYFGPGTRLLVL.

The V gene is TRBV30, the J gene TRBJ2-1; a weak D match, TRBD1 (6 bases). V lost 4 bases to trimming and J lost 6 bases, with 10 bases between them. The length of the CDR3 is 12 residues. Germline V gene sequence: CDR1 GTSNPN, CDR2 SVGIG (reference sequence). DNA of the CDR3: TGTGCCTGGAAATTAGGGGGCAATGAGCAGTTCTTC. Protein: CAWKLGGNEQFF.

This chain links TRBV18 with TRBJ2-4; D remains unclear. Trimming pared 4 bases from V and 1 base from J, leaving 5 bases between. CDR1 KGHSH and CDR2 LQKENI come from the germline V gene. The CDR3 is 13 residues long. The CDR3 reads CASSLGAKNIQYF. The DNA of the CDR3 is TGTGCCAGCTCACTAGGGGCCAAAAACATTCAGTACTTC.

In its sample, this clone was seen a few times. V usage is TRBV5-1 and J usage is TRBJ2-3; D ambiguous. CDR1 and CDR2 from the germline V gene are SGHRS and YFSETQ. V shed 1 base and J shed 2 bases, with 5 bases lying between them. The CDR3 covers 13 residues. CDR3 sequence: CASSLWDTDTQYF. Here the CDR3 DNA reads TGCGCCAGCAGCTTGTGGGACACAGATACGCAGTATTTT.

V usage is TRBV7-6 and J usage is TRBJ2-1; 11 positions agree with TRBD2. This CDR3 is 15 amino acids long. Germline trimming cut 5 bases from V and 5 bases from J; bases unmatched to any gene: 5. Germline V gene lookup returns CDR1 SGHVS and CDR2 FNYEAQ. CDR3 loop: CASSLYSGRDNEQFF. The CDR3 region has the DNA TGTGCCAGCAGCCTTTATAGCGGGAGGGACAATGAGCAGTTCTTC.

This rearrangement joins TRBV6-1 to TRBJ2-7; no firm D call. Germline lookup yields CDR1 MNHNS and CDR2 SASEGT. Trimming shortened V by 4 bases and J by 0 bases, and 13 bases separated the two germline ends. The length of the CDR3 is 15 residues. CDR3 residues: CASSVGRLNSYEQYF. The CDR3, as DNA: TGTGCCAGCAGTGTGGGCCGTCTTAACTCCTACGAGCAGTACTTC.

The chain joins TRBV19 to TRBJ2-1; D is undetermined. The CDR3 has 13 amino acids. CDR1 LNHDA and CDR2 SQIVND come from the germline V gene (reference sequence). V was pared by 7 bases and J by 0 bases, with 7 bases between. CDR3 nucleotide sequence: TGTGCCAGTAAGGGCCTCTCCTACAATGAGCAGTTCTTC. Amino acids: CASKGLSYNEQFF.

Here the CDR3 reads CASSRTSDSYNEQFF. DNA for the CDR3: TGCGCCAGCAGCCGGACTAGCGACTCCTACAATGAGCAGTTCTTC. This chain connects TRBV5-1 to TRBJ2-1; 9 nucleotides align to TRBD2. After removal of 4 bases from V and 0 bases from J, the junction contained 2 bases not matched to a gene. The CDR3 has 15 amino acids. Per the germline V gene, CDR1 is SGHRS and CDR2 is YFSETQ.

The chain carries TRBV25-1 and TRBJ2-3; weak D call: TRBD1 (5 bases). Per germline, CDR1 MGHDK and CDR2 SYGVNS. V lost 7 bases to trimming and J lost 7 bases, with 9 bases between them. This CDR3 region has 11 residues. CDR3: CASTPGNTQYF. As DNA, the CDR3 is TGTGCCAGCACCCCAGGGAATACGCAGTATTTT.

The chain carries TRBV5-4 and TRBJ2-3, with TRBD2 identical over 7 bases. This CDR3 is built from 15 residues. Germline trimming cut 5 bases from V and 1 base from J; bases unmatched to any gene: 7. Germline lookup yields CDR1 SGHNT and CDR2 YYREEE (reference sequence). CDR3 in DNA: TGTGCCAGCAGTAAAGCGGGAATAGGCACAGATACGCAGTATTTT. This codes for CASSKAGIGTDTQYF.

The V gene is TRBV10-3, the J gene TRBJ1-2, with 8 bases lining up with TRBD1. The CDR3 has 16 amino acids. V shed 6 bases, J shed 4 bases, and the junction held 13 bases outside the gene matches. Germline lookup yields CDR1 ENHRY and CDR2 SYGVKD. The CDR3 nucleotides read TGTGCCATCAGGGACCTCGGACAGGGATCGGTCTATGGCTACACCTTC. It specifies CAIRDLGQGSVYGYTF.

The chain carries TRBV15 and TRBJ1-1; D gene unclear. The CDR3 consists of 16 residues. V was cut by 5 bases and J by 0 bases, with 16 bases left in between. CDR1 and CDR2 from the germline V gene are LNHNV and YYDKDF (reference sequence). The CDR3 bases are TGTGCCACCAGCTCACGGCTCCCTGGGGTGAACACTGAAGCTTTCTTT. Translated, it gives CATSSRLPGVNTEAFF.

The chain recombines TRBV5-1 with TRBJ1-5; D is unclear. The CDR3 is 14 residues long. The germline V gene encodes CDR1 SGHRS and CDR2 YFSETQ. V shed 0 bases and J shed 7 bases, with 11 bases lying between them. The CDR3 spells CASSLAPGRQPQHF. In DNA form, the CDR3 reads TGCGCCAGCAGCTTGGCCCCGGGGAGGCAGCCCCAGCATTTT.

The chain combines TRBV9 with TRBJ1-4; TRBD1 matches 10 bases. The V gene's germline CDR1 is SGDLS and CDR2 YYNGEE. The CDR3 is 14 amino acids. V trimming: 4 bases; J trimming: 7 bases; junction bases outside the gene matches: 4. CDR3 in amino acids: CASSRDRGREKLFF. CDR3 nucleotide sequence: TGTGCCAGCAGCCGAGACAGGGGGCGTGAAAAACTGTTTTTT.

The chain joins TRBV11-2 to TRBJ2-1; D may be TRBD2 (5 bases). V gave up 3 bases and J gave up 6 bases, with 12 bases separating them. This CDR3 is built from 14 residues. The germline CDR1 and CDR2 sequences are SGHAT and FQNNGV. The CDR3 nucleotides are TGTGCCAGCAGCTTCCTTTCGGGGAGCAATGAGCAGTTCTTC. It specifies CASSFLSGSNEQFF.

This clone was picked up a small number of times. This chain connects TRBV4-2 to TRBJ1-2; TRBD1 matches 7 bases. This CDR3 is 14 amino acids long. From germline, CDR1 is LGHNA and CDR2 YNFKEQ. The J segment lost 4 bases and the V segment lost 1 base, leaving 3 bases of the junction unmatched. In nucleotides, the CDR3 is TGTGCCAGCAGCCAAGGACAGGGTACCTATGGCTACACCTTC. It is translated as CASSQGQGTYGYTF.

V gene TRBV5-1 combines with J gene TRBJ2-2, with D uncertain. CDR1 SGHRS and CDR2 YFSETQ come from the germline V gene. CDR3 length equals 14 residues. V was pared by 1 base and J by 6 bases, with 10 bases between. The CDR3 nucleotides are TGCGCCAGCAGCTTGAGGACGGCCTCCGGGGAGCTGTTTTTT. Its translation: CASSLRTASGELFF.

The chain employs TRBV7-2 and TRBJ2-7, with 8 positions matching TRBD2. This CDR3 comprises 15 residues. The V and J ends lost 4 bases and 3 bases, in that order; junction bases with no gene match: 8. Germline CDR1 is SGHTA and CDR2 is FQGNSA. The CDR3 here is CASSSSSGRNYEQYF. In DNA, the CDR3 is TGTGCCAGCAGCTCGTCTAGCGGGCGTAACTACGAGCAGTACTTC.

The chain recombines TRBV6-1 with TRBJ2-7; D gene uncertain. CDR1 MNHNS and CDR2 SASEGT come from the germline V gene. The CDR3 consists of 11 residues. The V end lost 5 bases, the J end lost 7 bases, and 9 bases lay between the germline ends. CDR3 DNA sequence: TGTGCCAGCAGTCAACACGGGGAGCAGTACTTC. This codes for CASSQHGEQYF.